A selection of T cell receptor beta chains follows, all from one sample in a study of early T cells in non-severe SARS-CoV-2 infection. TCRdb re-called the 5' RACE reads through MiXCR, storing one row per CDR3 protein. This table holds 62,000 or so distinct CDR3 sequences, roughly 9% found once. The sample was whole blood, taken at baseline. All receptors derive from an adult who was a healthcare worker with PCR-confirmed SARS-CoV-2 infection or an uninfected control (not recorded which). Each CDR3 is given with its conserved first and last residue. Each record gives: V gene, J gene, CDR3 protein.

V gene: TRBV7-2
J gene: TRBJ2-5
CDR3 protein: CASSFGGERETQYF

V gene: TRBV20-1
J gene: TRBJ2-1
CDR3 protein: CSAQPWTGQGTNEQFF

V gene: TRBV7-2
J gene: TRBJ2-7
CDR3 protein: CASSLGAGANEQYF

V gene: TRBV28
J gene: TRBJ1-2
CDR3 protein: CASSLGGQGWSYGYTF

V gene: TRBV27
J gene: TRBJ2-7
CDR3 protein: CASTGQAPWYEQYF

V gene: TRBV5-1
J gene: TRBJ2-1
CDR3 protein: CASSWTRGPDSYNEQFF

V gene: TRBV3-1
J gene: TRBJ2-7
CDR3 protein: CASSHHQGSYEQYF

V gene: TRBV20-1
J gene: TRBJ2-2
CDR3 protein: CSARPPGLAMNTGELFF

V gene: TRBV5-1
J gene: TRBJ1-1
CDR3 protein: CASSPLGGWNTEAFF

V gene: TRBV20-1
J gene: TRBJ1-1
CDR3 protein: CSARDSGRIGVNTEAFF

V gene: TRBV12-3/TRBV12-4
J gene: TRBJ2-7
CDR3 protein: CASRMGELSYEQYF

V gene: TRBV15
J gene: TRBJ2-3
CDR3 protein: CATSRDPIDTQYF

V gene: TRBV30
J gene: TRBJ1-3
CDR3 protein: CAWTPDRASNTIYF

V gene: TRBV6-1
J gene: TRBJ2-3
CDR3 protein: CASPSLGQGLDTQYF

V gene: TRBV5-4
J gene: TRBJ2-1
CDR3 protein: CASSLRWGAGEQFF

V gene: TRBV7-8
J gene: TRBJ2-1
CDR3 protein: CASSLERSYNEQFF

V gene: TRBV5-5
J gene: TRBJ1-3
CDR3 protein: CASSLHPRTGLGNTIYF

V gene: TRBV7-2
J gene: TRBJ2-3
CDR3 protein: CASSLGQNLDTQYF

V gene: TRBV6-1
J gene: TRBJ2-2
CDR3 protein: CASSDQGAWDTGELFF

V gene: TRBV12-3/TRBV12-4
J gene: TRBJ2-1
CDR3 protein: CASSDTAGEQFF

V gene: TRBV13
J gene: TRBJ1-4
CDR3 protein: CASSPRPATNEKLFF

V gene: TRBV7-8
J gene: TRBJ2-7
CDR3 protein: CASSLGTGTILYEQYF

V gene: TRBV5-4
J gene: TRBJ2-1
CDR3 protein: CASSLGEGEQFF

V gene: TRBV21-1
J gene: TRBJ2-3
CDR3 protein: CASSICRRGTDTQYF

V gene: TRBV9
J gene: TRBJ2-3
CDR3 protein: CASSGTSPATDTQYF

V gene: TRBV6-2/TRBV6-3
J gene: TRBJ2-1
CDR3 protein: CASSSPGGIGYEQFF

V gene: TRBV7-2
J gene: TRBJ1-5
CDR3 protein: CASSLEGPAGNNQPQHF

V gene: TRBV5-4
J gene: TRBJ2-7
CDR3 protein: CASSPGQGASYEQYF

V gene: TRBV7-2
J gene: TRBJ2-1
CDR3 protein: CASSLTEGSYNEQFF

V gene: TRBV27
J gene: TRBJ1-5
CDR3 protein: CASSLSWDTNQPQHF

V gene: TRBV18
J gene: TRBJ1-5
CDR3 protein: CASSESGDQPQHF

V gene: TRBV11-3
J gene: TRBJ2-1
CDR3 protein: CASSLGAGANEQFF

V gene: TRBV10-3
J gene: TRBJ1-1
CDR3 protein: CAITRTGLENTEAFF